This entry lists 20 T cell receptor beta chains sequenced from one sample in a study of spatial heterogeneity in lung cancer. These receptors lack a known antigen. The study's findings and limits: The number of expanded tumor alpha and beta chains correlated with mutation number.

Noted time point: sample taken at primary tumor resection. In TCRdb, the 5' RACE reads were re-called with MiXCR into one record per CDR3 protein. The profile shows 1,600 or so distinct CDR3 sequences, roughly 12% of them singletons. Sequenced material: lung tumor tissue, taken at surgery. The receptors were sampled from a male donor with early-stage non-small cell lung cancer.

By sample share, this clonotype is medium-sized. The V call is TRBV20-1, the J call TRBJ2-5, with unresolved D. The CDR3 is 12 amino acids. Germline V gene sequence: CDR1 DFQATT, CDR2 SNEGSKA (reference sequence). Deletions cut 4 bases from V and 5 bases from J, with 11 bases between. The CDR3 nucleotides read TGCAGTGCTACCAACCTGGGGGAGACCCAGTACTTC. Translating it yields CSATNLGETQYF.

Sample share makes this clonotype medium-sized (0.01 to 0.1%). CDR3 in amino acids: CASSQDPLAGYNEQFF. The CDR3 DNA follows: TGTGCCAGCAGCCAAGATCCCCTAGCGGGGTACAATGAGCAGTTCTTC. The chain recombines TRBV3-1 with TRBJ2-1, with 9 bases aligning to TRBD2. The CDR3 is made up of 16 amino acids. V trimming: 0 bases; J trimming: 4 bases; junction bases outside the gene matches: 4. CDR1 and CDR2 (germline): LGHDT, YNNKEL (reference sequence).

The chain carries TRBV5-6 and TRBJ1-1, with D unresolved. Germline CDR1 and CDR2: SGHDT and YYEEEE. CDR3 length: 13 amino acids. Trimming removed 1 base at V and 1 base at J, with 5 bases between. For the CDR3, the DNA is TGTGCCAGCAGCTTGACAACGAACACTGAAGCTTTCTTT. Protein: CASSLTTNTEAFF.

Within the sample, this clonotype is medium-sized. The genes are TRBV9 and TRBJ2-6, with D possibly TRBD1 on 6 matching bases. Germline CDR1 SGDLS, CDR2 YYNGEE. The CDR3 covers 18 residues. V was clipped by 0 bases and J by 11 bases, with 24 bases between them. CDR3 in DNA: TGTGCCAGCAGCGTAGACGCAGTGTATGGGACACCCTCTGACGTCCTGACTTTC. Amino acid sequence: CASSVDAVYGTPSDVLTF.

In its sample, this clonotype ranks as medium-sized. J is TRBJ2-3 and V is TRBV7-9; 13 nucleotides align to TRBD2. V lost 5 bases to trimming and J lost 3 bases; unmatched junction nucleotides: 8. Germline-derived CDR1 and CDR2 are SEHNR and FQNEAQ (reference sequence). This CDR3 contains 17 residues. The CDR3 DNA reads as TGTGCCAGCAGCCTCGGACTAGCGGGAGCTAGGACAGATACGCAGTATTTT. Amino acid sequence: CASSLGLAGARTDTQYF. Complete variable domain (other parts from reference TRBV7-9 and TRBJ2-3): DTGVSQNPRHKITKRGQNVTFRCDPISEHNRLYWYRQTLGQGPEFLTYFQNEAQLEKSRLLSDRFSAERPKGSFSTLEIQRTEQGDSAMYLCASSLGLAGARTDTQYFGPGTRLTVL.

In this sample, this clonotype is medium-sized. The V call is TRBV27, the J call TRBJ2-5, with D uncertain. V was shortened by 3 bases and J by 2 bases, with 7 bases between the two germline ends. The CDR3 is 13 residues long. From germline, CDR1 is MNHEY and CDR2 SMNVEV (reference sequence). CDR3 in amino acids: CASSFAVQETQYF. In DNA form, the CDR3 reads TGTGCCAGCAGTTTTGCGGTACAAGAGACCCAGTACTTC.

By share of the sample, this clonotype is medium-sized (0.01 to 0.1%). The chain carries TRBV19 and TRBJ1-2; no firm D call. Germline CDR1 and CDR2: LNHDA and SQIVND (reference sequence). The CDR3 spans 14 residues. V was trimmed by 4 bases and J by 8 bases, leaving 17 bases between them. The DNA for the CDR3 is TGTGCCAGTAGTACCTCCCTACGGGGAGGGGGCTACACCTTC. Translating it yields CASSTSLRGGGYTF.

This sequence joins TRBV7-6 and TRBJ2-5; D perhaps matches TRBD1 (5 bases). Per the germline V gene, CDR1 is SGHVS and CDR2 is FNYEAQ. The CDR3 contains 15 residues. V gave up 5 bases and J gave up 5 bases, with 18 bases separating them. The CDR3 sequence: CASSTLIRGWETQYF. The CDR3, as DNA: TGTGCCAGCAGCACGCTTATTAGGGGATGGGAGACCCAGTACTTC.

This chain connects TRBV25-1 to TRBJ2-5; 8 nucleotides align to TRBD2. The ends lost 7 bases at V and 5 bases at J; junction bases unmatched: 12. The CDR3 extends over 15 amino acids. Germline CDR1 is MGHDK and CDR2 is SYGVNS. The CDR3 protein is CASISGGGDWETQYF. As DNA, the CDR3 is TGTGCCAGCATTTCGGGAGGGGGGGACTGGGAGACCCAGTACTTC.

The chain joins TRBV3-1 to TRBJ1-2, with D tentatively TRBD1 (5 bases). Germline V lookup: CDR1 LGHDT, CDR2 YNNKEL (reference sequence). V was trimmed by 1 base and J by 8 bases, leaving 14 bases between them. This CDR3 is 14 amino acids long. CDR3 amino acids: CASSQVAQGGGYTF. The CDR3 DNA is TGTGCCAGCAGCCAAGTGGCCCAGGGTGGGGGCTACACCTTC. The full variable domain, with the rest looked up from reference TRBV3-1 and TRBJ1-2, is DTAVSQTPKYLVTQMGNDKSIKCEQNLGHDTMYWYKQDSKKFLKIMFSYNNKELIINETVPNRFSPKSPDKAHLNLHINSLELGDSAVYFCASSQVAQGGGYTFGSGTRLTVV.

This clonotype is deemed medium-sized. The chain is built from TRBV29-1 and TRBJ1-1; possible D gene TRBD1, 5 bases. This CDR3 spans 13 amino acids. V shed 1 base and J shed 4 bases, with 10 bases lying between them. The germline CDR1 and CDR2 sequences are SQVTM and ANQGSEA. CDR3 residues: CSVEARRATEAFF. DNA for the CDR3: TGCAGCGTTGAAGCTCGCAGGGCCACTGAAGCTTTCTTT.

The chain is built from TRBV6-1 and TRBJ2-1; no clear D gene. V was pared by 3 bases and J by 8 bases, with 5 bases between. In germline, CDR1 is MNHNS, CDR2 SASEGT. There are 11 residues in the CDR3. The CDR3 sequence: CASSDWDEQFF. CDR3 sequence (DNA): TGTGCCAGCAGTGACTGGGATGAGCAGTTCTTC.

This rearrangement joins TRBV30 to TRBJ2-4; D is possibly TRBD1 (5 bases). This CDR3 comprises 14 residues. Germline V gene data show CDR1 as GTSNPN and CDR2 as SVGIG (reference sequence). V shed 1 base and J shed 0 bases, with 7 bases lying between them. CDR3 sequence: CAWSERGAKNIQYF. CDR3 sequence (DNA): TGTGCCTGGAGTGAAAGGGGAGCCAAAAACATTCAGTACTTC. Full variable domain (remainder filled in from reference TRBV30 and TRBJ2-4): SQTIHQWPATLVQPVGSPLSLECTVEGTSNPNLYWYRQAAGRGLQLLFYSVGIGQISSEVPQNLSASRPQDRQFILSSKKLLLSDSGFYLCAWSERGAKNIQYFGAGTRLSVL.

A note on this clonotype: Possible read error: a much larger clone is one base away. The V and J genes are TRBV6-2 or TRBV6-3 and TRBJ2-2, with a weak D call TRBD2 (6 bases). V lost 6 bases, J lost 5 bases, and 22 bases lay in between. The CDR3 runs to 17 residues. Germline CDR1 is MNHEY and CDR2 is SVGEGT. In DNA form, the CDR3 reads TGTGCCAGCAGCCGGCTTCCGGGACTGGCGGTAACCGGGGAGCTGTTTTTT. This translates into CASSRLPGLAVTGELFF.

This clonotype is labeled large. The chain carries TRBV7-2 and TRBJ2-2, with D maybe TRBD1 (6 bases). This CDR3 has 14 residues. The V end was cut by 5 bases, the J end by 5 bases, with 12 bases between. Germline V lookup: CDR1 SGHTA, CDR2 FQGNSA. The CDR3 reads CASSPTGQTGELFF. CDR3 bases: TGTGCCAGCAGCCCCACAGGGCAAACCGGGGAGCTGTTTTTT.

This clonotype is medium-sized (0.01 to 0.1%) within its sample. The chain recombines TRBV27 with TRBJ2-5, with D perhaps given as TRBD1 or TRBD2 (5 bases each). The germline V gene encodes CDR1 MNHEY and CDR2 SMNVEV (reference sequence). The CDR3 has 15 residues. The V gene lost 6 bases and the J gene lost 2 bases, with 16 bases spanning the gap. CDR3 residues: CASSLGPGPQETQYF. Here the CDR3 DNA reads TGTGCCAGCAGCCTGGGACCTGGGCCTCAAGAGACCCAGTACTTC.

Only a few counts were recorded for this clonotype. This chain connects TRBV9 to TRBJ2-2; no clear D gene. From germline, CDR1 is SGDLS and CDR2 YYNGEE. The CDR3 length is 15 residues. The V gene lost 4 bases and the J gene lost 0 bases, with 10 bases spanning the gap. The CDR3: CASSPHWTNTGELFF. Here the CDR3 DNA reads TGTGCCAGCAGCCCTCACTGGACGAACACCGGGGAGCTGTTTTTT.

The rearrangement uses TRBV19 and TRBJ2-1, with D perhaps TRBD2 (6 bases). This CDR3 contains 20 residues. Per germline, CDR1 LNHDA and CDR2 SQIVND (reference sequence). V was pared by 0 bases and J by 0 bases, with 21 bases between. The CDR3 nucleotides are TGTGCCAGTAGTATAGATCCTCCGGGAGCGGTTCAGACCTCCTACAATGAGCAGTTCTTC. It encodes CASSIDPPGAVQTSYNEQFF.

This chain joins TRBV12-3 or TRBV12-4 and TRBJ2-1, with 9 bases lining up with TRBD2. The CDR3 extends over 15 amino acids. The V segment lost 3 bases and the J segment 3 bases; nucleotides outside the gene matches: 3. CDR3 residues: CASSLDSGGYNEQFF. The DNA of the CDR3 is TGTGCCAGCAGTTTGGATAGCGGGGGCTACAATGAGCAGTTCTTC.

By sample fraction, this clonotype is medium-sized. The chain uses TRBV15 and TRBJ1-2; D is possibly TRBD1 (6 bases). Germline V gene data show CDR1 as LNHNV and CDR2 as YYDKDF (reference sequence). This CDR3 has 13 residues. Trimming left V 5 bases short and J 3 bases short, with 10 bases between. In DNA form, the CDR3 reads TGTGCCACCAGCCAGGGACAAGACTATGGCTACACCTTC. Encoded protein: CATSQGQDYGYTF.